The entry that follows covers one TCR beta chain sequence. Libraries were prepared by immunoSEQ multiplex PCR; TCRdb keeps only in-frame clonotypes and omits some of them. The sample holds some 220,000 clones; roughly 90% are singletons and the top ten take about 2.4%. The data are from a study of blood T cell repertoires in COVID-19. Participants' own reports of clinical history determined their cohort assignment. This receptor was identified in a woman in her 30s who had recovered from COVID-19. The specimen was PBMCs or T cells enriched from blood (not recorded which).

The DNA of the CDR3 is TGTGCCAGCAGTTTATCGTGGACAGGTAGCGGGGAGCTGTTTTTT. Its protein is CASSLSWTGSGELFF. This chain joins TRBV27 and TRBJ2-2, with 7 bases aligning to TRBD1. Germline lookup yields CDR1 MNHEY and CDR2 SMNVEV (reference sequence). This CDR3 contains 15 residues. Trimming took 0 bases from V and 7 from J; bases not matched to a gene: 5.